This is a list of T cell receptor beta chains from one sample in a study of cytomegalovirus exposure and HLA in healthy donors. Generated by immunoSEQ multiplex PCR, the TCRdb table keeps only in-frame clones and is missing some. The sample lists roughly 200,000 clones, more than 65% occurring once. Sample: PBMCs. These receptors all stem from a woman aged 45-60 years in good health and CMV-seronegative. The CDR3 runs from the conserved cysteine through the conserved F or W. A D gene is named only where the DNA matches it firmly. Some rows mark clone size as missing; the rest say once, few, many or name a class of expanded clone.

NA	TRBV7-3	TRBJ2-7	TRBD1	CASSLLPGGQGGEQYF	TGTGCCAGCAGCTTACTACCCGGTGGACAGGGGGGCGAGCAGTACTTC
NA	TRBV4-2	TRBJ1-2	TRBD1	CASSQHETGRGGYTF	TGTGCCAGCAGCCAACACGAGACAGGGAGAGGGGGCTACACCTTC
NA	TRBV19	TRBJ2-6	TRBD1	CASSTPPGGGTGLSGANVLTF	TGTGCCAGTAGTACCCCCCCCGGGGGCGGGACAGGGCTCTCTGGGGCCAACGTCCTGACTTTC
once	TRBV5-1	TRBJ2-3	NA	CASSLEGSGTQYF	TGCGCCAGCAGTTTAGAGGGCTCTGGTACGCAGTATTTT
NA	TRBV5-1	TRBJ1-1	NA	CASSFTGYTEAFF	TGCGCCAGCAGCTTCACAGGGTATACTGAAGCTTTCTTT
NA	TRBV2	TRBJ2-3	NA	CASSVLVSPADTQYF	TGTGCCAGCAGTGTTTTGGTTTCTCCGGCAGATACGCAGTATTTT
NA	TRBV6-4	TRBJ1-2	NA	CASSDSIRAPYGYTF	TGTGCCAGCAGTGACTCGATCAGGGCCCCCTATGGCTACACCTTC
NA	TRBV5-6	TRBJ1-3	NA	CASSLVRGSRSGNTIYF	TGTGCCAGCAGCTTGGTTCGGGGGTCGAGATCTGGAAACACCATATATTTT
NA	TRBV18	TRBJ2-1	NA	CASSKREPSYNEQFF	TGTGCCAGCTCAAAACGGGAGCCCTCCTACAATGAGCAGTTCTTC
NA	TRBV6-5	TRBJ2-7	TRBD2	CASSSVLAGVSYEQYF	TGTGCCAGCAGTTCCGTACTAGCGGGGGTCTCCTACGAGCAGTACTTC
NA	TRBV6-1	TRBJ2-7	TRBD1	CASSKEGATGTGSYEQYF	TGTGCCAGCAGTAAAGAGGGGGCCACCGGGACAGGGTCCTACGAGCAGTACTTC
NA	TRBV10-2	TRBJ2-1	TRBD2	CASNSPWASGPHEQFF	TGCGCCAGCAACTCCCCCTGGGCTAGCGGACCCCATGAGCAGTTCTTC
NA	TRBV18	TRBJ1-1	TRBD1	CASSGAQGGYAFF	TGTGCCAGCTCGGGTGCACAGGGGGGATACGCTTTCTTT
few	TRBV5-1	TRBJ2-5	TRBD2	CASSFGGLAGGIVETQYF	TGCGCCAGCAGTTTTGGTGGCCTAGCGGGAGGAATAGTAGAGACCCAGTACTTC
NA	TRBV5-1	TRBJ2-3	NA	CASSLGRGGTDTQYF	TGCGCCAGCAGCTTGGGGCGCGGGGGCACAGATACGCAGTATTTT
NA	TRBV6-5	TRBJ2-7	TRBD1	CASSYIGQGSEQYF	TGTGCCAGCAGTTACATAGGACAGGGGTCCGAGCAGTACTTC
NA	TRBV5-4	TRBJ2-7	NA	CASSVTISSYEQYF	TGTGCCAGCAGCGTCACAATCAGCTCCTACGAGCAGTACTTC
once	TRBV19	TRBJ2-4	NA	CASSQGPHIQYF	TGTGCCAGTAGCCAGGGTCCTCACATTCAGTACTTC
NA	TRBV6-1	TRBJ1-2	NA	CASSEVRANYGYTF	TGTGCCAGCAGTGAAGTCAGGGCTAACTATGGCTACACCTTC
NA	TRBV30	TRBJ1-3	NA	CAISPPNSGNTIYF	TGTGCCATTTCCCCCCCTAACTCTGGAAACACCATATATTTT
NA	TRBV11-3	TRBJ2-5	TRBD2	CASSLGTSSSQETQYF	TGTGCCAGCAGCTTGGGGACTAGCTCCTCCCAAGAGACCCAGTACTTC
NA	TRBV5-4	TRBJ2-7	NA	CASSLDRFDEQYF	TGTGCCAGCAGCTTGGACAGGTTTGACGAGCAGTACTTC
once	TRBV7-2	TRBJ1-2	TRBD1	CASSLALQGLSYTF	TGTGCCAGCAGCTTAGCGCTACAGGGGCTCAGCTACACCTTC
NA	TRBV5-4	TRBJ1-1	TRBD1	CASSLPGTGIAEAFF	TGTGCCAGCAGCCTCCCCGGGACAGGGATCGCTGAAGCTTTCTTT
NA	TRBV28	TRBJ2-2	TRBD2	CASSPQPGLAGASTGELFF	TGTGCCAGCAGTCCACAACCGGGACTAGCGGGGGCCTCCACCGGGGAGCTGTTTTTT
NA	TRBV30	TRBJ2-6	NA	CAWNQGSGANVLTF	TGTGCCTGGAATCAGGGGTCTGGGGCCAACGTCCTGACTTTC
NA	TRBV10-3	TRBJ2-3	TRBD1	CAISGSRTGGGPDTQYF	TGTGCCATCAGTGGGTCCCGGACAGGTGGGGGCCCAGATACGCAGTATTTT
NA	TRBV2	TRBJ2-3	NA	CASSDRGGTQYF	TGTGCCAGCAGTGATAGAGGAGGTACGCAGTATTTT
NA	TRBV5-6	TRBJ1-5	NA	CASSFGHSRYSNQPQHF	TGTGCCAGCAGCTTTGGGCACAGCCGCTATAGCAATCAGCCCCAGCATTTT
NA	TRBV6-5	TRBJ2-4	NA	CASSYSGGLAKNIQYF	TGTGCCAGCAGTTACTCTGGAGGCCTAGCCAAAAACATTCAGTACTTC
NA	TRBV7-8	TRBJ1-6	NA	CASSLVGSPLHF	TGTGCCAGCAGCTTAGTCGGTTCACCCCTCCACTTT
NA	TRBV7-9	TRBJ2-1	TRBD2	CASSSHWREGYNEQFF	TGTGCCAGCAGCTCCCACTGGCGGGAGGGCTACAATGAGCAGTTCTTC
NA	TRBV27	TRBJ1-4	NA	CASSWTATNEKLFF	TGTGCCAGCAGTTGGACAGCAACTAATGAAAAACTGTTTTTT
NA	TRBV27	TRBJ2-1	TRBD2	CASSFLLAGGNEQFF	TGTGCCAGCAGTTTCTTACTAGCGGGGGGCAATGAGCAGTTCTTC
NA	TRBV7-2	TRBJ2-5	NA	CASSTRLGRETQYF	TGTGCCAGCAGCACCCGACTAGGTCGGGAGACCCAGTACTTC
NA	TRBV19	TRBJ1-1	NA	CASSIVVGGTEAFF	TGTGCCAGTAGTATCGTTGTAGGCGGGACTGAAGCTTTCTTT
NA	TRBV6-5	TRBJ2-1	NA	CASSSDSGLGQFF	TGTGCCAGCAGTTCTGATAGCGGACTTGGGCAGTTCTTC
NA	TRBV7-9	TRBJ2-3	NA	CASSLASSTDTQYF	TGTGCCAGCAGCTTAGCCAGTAGCACAGATACGCAGTATTTT
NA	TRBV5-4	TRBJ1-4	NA	CASARQNEKLFF	TGTGCCAGCGCCAGACAAAATGAAAAACTGTTTTTT
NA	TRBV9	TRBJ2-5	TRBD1	CASSVEQGASETQYF	TGTGCCAGCAGCGTAGAACAGGGGGCTTCAGAGACCCAGTACTTC
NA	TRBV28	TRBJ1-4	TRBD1	CASRGGQVHNEKLFF	TGTGCCAGCAGGGGGGGACAGGTTCATAATGAAAAACTGTTTTTT
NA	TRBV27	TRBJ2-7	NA	CASSLRDMGGSYEQYF	TGTGCCAGCAGTCTCCGGGACATGGGTGGATCCTACGAGCAGTACTTC
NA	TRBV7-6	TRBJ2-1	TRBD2	CASSPSSGGALNEQFF	TGTGCCAGCAGCCCATCTAGCGGGGGGGCCCTCAATGAGCAGTTCTTC
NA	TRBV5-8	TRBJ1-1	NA	CASSVNRVTEAFF	TGTGCCAGCAGCGTCAACAGGGTTACTGAAGCTTTCTTT
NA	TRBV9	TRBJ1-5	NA	CASSAGDTNQPQHF	TGTGCCAGCAGCGCGGGAGACACGAATCAGCCCCAGCATTTT
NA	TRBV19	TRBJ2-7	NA	CASSTNTGFEQYF	TGTGCCAGTAGTACGAACACAGGGTTCGAGCAGTACTTC